These 11 T cell receptor beta chains share one sample of origin, sequenced in a study of blood T cell repertoires in COVID-19. Assay: immunoSEQ multiplex PCR; the TCRdb copy retains only in-frame clones and omits some. The table shows 100,000 to 150,000 clones, with around 87% occurring only once. Sequences were obtained from peripheral blood. These receptors were taken from a woman aged 60-70 years with acute or convalescent COVID-19.

V usage is TRBV6-5 and J usage is TRBJ1-1, with D possibly being TRBD1 (6 bases). Trimming shortened V by 6 bases and J by 4 bases, and 12 bases separated the two germline ends. The CDR3 is 13 residues long. The germline V gene has CDR1 MNHEY and CDR2 SVGAGI. The CDR3: CASRTRGGTEAFF. CDR3 nucleotide sequence: TGTGCCAGCAGGACAAGAGGGGGCACTGAAGCTTTCTTT.

V is TRBV12-3 or TRBV12-4 and J is TRBJ2-1; D is possibly TRBD2 (5 bases). Trimming shortened V by 3 bases and J by 9 bases, and 12 bases separated the two germline ends. CDR3 size: 13 residues. Here the CDR3 reads CASSFSGSAEQFF. The CDR3, as DNA: TGTGCCAGCAGTTTTTCGGGGAGTGCTGAGCAGTTCTTC.

This chain uses TRBV7-8 with TRBJ2-3; possibly TRBD2 for D (6 bases). Germline V CDR1 and CDR2: SGHVS, FQNEAQ. CDR3 length: 16 residues. Trimming stripped 5 bases from V and 2 bases from J, with 17 bases between. The CDR3 here is CASSPLWGVDTDTQYF. In nucleotides, the CDR3 is TGTGCCAGCAGCCCCCTTTGGGGGGTTGACACAGATACGCAGTATTTT.

This clone came up a few times. The rearrangement joins TRBV2 to TRBJ1-3, with D tentatively TRBD1 (6 bases). The V gene lost 4 bases and the J gene lost 2 bases, with 12 bases spanning the gap. The CDR3 is 15 residues long. Germline V lookup: CDR1 SNHLY, CDR2 FYNNEI. The DNA for the CDR3 is TGTGCCAGCAGTGTGGGGGCAGCCGCTGGAAACACCATATATTTT. Protein: CASSVGAAAGNTIYF. Combining the CDR3 with reference TRBV2 and TRBJ1-3 gives the whole variable domain EPEVTQTPSHQVTQMGQEVILRCVPISNHLYFYWYRQILGQKVEFLVSFYNNEISEKSEIFDDQFSVERPDGSNFTLKIRSTKLEDSAMYFCASSVGAAAGNTIYFGEGSWLTVV.

This clone was seen a few times. The sample has other DNA sequences that encode this CDR3 too. J is TRBJ1-1 and V is TRBV11-3, with D maybe TRBD1 (5 bases). CDR1 is SGHNT and CDR2 is YENEEA in the germline V gene. The CDR3 is 13 amino acids. The V end was cut by 5 bases, the J end by 0 bases, with 7 bases between. For the CDR3, the DNA is TGTGCCAGCAGCCAGGGCCTGAACACTGAAGCTTTCTTT. Protein product: CASSQGLNTEAFF. Full variable domain (rest looked up from reference TRBV11-3 and TRBJ1-1): EAGVVQSPRYKIIEKKQPVAFWCNPISGHNTLYWYLQNLGQGPELLIRYENEEAVDDSQLPKDRFSAERLKGVDSTLKIQPAELGDSAVYLCASSQGLNTEAFFGQGTRLTVV.

The table lists this clone with a few counts. This chain joins TRBV28 and TRBJ2-7; a possible D gene is TRBD1 (6 bases). There are 15 residues in the CDR3. Germline V gene lookup returns CDR1 MDHEN and CDR2 SYDVKM. The V end lost 1 base, the J end lost 4 bases, and 14 bases lay between the germline ends. This chain's CDR3 is CASSLYSSDSYEQYF. The CDR3, as DNA: TGTGCCAGCAGTTTATACTCCTCGGACAGTTACGAGCAGTACTTC.

The CDR3 spells CASSLRTGVRNQPQHF. CDR3 nucleotide sequence: TGTGCCAGCAGTTTGCGAACAGGGGTCCGCAATCAGCCCCAGCATTTT. This chain links TRBV28 with TRBJ1-5; 7 bases align to TRBD1. CDR3 length equals 16 residues. After removal of 3 bases from V and 2 bases from J, the junction contained 7 bases not matched to a gene. In germline, CDR1 is MDHEN, CDR2 SYDVKM.

The gene calls are TRBV19 and TRBJ1-2; D is undetermined. The germline CDR1 and CDR2 sequences are LNHDA and SQIVND (reference sequence). Trimming cost V 5 bases and J 2 bases, with 12 bases left between them. This CDR3 has 14 residues. CDR3 in DNA: TGTGCCAGTAGTGTGACAATGGAAAACTATGGCTACACCTTC. Translated, it gives CASSVTMENYGYTF.

There are a few counts of this clone. J is TRBJ1-4 and V is TRBV19; 9 bases are a match to TRBD1. From germline, CDR1 is LNHDA and CDR2 SQIVND (reference sequence). Unmatched junction bases numbered 5, after V lost 4 bases and J lost 5 bases. The CDR3 spans 15 residues. The CDR3 spells CASSTLTGGNEKLFF. CDR3 in DNA: TGTGCCAGTAGTACCTTGACAGGGGGGAATGAAAAACTGTTTTTT. Variable domain in full (rest from reference TRBV19 and TRBJ1-4): DGGITQSPKYLFRKEGQNVTLSCEQNLNHDAMYWYRQDPGQGLRLIYYSQIVNDFQKGDIAEGYSVSREKKESFPLTVTSAQKNPTAFYLCASSTLTGGNEKLFFGSGTQLSVL.

This clone appeared a few times. This chain links TRBV7-9 with TRBJ1-4; 7 bases align to TRBD1. Germline CDR1 reads SEHNR; CDR2 reads FQNEAQ (reference sequence). There are 14 residues in the CDR3. The V and J ends lost 1 base and 8 bases, in that order; junction bases with no gene match: 4. CDR3 sequence (DNA): TGTGCCAGCAGCTTAGGACAGGGTGACGAAAAACTGTTTTTT. Protein product: CASSLGQGDEKLFF.

CDR3 in DNA: TGTGCCAGCAGCTTTAGGCCAGGTGCAAATCAGCCCCAGCATTTT. As protein: CASSFRPGANQPQHF. The rearrangement links TRBV7-8 to TRBJ1-5, with D hard to call. CDR3 length: 15 residues. CDR1 SGHVS and CDR2 FQNEAQ come from the germline V gene. V lost 3 bases, J lost 4 bases, and 13 bases lay in between.